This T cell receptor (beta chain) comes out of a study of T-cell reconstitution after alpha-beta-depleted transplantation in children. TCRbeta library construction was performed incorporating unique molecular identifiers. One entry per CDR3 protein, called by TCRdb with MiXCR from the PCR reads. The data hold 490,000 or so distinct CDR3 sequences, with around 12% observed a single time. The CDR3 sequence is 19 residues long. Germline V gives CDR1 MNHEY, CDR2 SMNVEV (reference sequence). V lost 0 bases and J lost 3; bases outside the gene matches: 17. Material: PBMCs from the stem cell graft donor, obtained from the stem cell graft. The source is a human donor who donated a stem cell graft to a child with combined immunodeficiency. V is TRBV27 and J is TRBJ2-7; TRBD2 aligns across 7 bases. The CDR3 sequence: CASSLSGGWAGTEGYEQYF. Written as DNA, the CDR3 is TGTGCCAGCAGTTTATCGGGAGGGTGGGCAGGCACCGAGGGCTACGAGCAGTACTTC.